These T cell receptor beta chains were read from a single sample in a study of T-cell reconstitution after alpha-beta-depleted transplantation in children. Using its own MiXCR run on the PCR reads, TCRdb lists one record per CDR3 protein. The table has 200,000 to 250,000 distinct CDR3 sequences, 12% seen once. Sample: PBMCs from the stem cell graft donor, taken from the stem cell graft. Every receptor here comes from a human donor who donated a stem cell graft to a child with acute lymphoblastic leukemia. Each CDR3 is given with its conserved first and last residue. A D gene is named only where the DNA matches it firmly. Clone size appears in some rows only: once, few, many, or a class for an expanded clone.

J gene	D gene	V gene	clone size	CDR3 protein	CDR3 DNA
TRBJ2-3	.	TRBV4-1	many	CASSQEWGGVTDTQYF	TGCGCCAGCAGCCAAGAATGGGGCGGGGTCACAGATACGCAGTATTTT
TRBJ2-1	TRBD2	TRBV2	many	CASTGLANEQFF	TGTGCCAGCACGGGACTAGCAAATGAGCAGTTCTTC
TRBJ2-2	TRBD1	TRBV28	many	CASSPGTVNTGELFF	TGTGCCAGCAGTCCTGGGACAGTTAACACCGGGGAGCTGTTTTTT
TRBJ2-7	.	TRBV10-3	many	CAISESGYEQYF	TGTGCCATCAGTGAGTCGGGTTACGAGCAGTACTTC
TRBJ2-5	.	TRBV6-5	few	CASSYSGNRGAGETQYF	TGTGCCAGCAGTTACTCGGGCAATAGGGGCGCGGGAGAGACCCAGTACTTC
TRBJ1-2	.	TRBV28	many	CASSLYVKGWSGYTF	TGTGCCAGCAGTTTATATGTAAAGGGGTGGTCAGGCTACACCTTC
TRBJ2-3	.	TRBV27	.	CASSHHNTDTQYF	TGTGCCAGCAGTCATCATAACACAGATACGCAGTATTTT
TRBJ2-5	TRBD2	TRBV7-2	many	CASSLVLAGSWETQYF	TGTGCCAGCAGCTTAGTCCTAGCGGGGTCGTGGGAGACCCAGTACTTC
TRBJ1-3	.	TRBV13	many	CASSPLSGNTIYF	TGTGCCAGCAGCCCCCTCTCTGGAAACACCATATATTTT
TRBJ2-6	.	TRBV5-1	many	CASRPTSGANVLTF	TGCGCCAGCAGACCGACCTCTGGGGCCAACGTCCTGACTTTC
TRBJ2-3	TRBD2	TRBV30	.	CAWSGQGLTTDTQYF	TGTGCCTGGAGTGGGCAGGGACTAACTACAGATACGCAGTATTTT
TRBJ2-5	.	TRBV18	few	CASSPPSMMGETQYF	TGTGCCAGCTCACCACCGTCGATGATGGGGGAGACCCAGTACTTC
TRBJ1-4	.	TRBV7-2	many	CASSEQATNEKLFF	TGTGCCAGCAGCGAACAAGCAACTAATGAAAAACTGTTTTTT
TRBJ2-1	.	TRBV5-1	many	CASSWTYHEQFF	TGCGCCAGCAGCTGGACCTACCATGAGCAGTTCTTC
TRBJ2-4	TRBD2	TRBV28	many	CASSFREGAKNIQYF	TGTGCCAGCAGTTTCCGGGAGGGGGCCAAAAACATTCAGTACTTC
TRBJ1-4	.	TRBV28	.	CASSFRNNEKLFF	TGTGCCAGCAGTTTCAGGAATAATGAAAAACTGTTTTTT
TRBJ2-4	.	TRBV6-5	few	CASSYGGLGNSQYF	TGTGCCAGCAGTTACGGGGGGCTCGGAAACAGTCAGTACTTC
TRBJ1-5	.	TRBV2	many	CASSPFRQTYSNQPQHF	TGTGCCAGCAGTCCATTCCGACAGACGTATAGCAATCAGCCCCAGCATTTT
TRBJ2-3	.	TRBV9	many	CASSSRDGTDTQYF	TGTGCCAGCAGCTCGCGGGACGGAACAGATACGCAGTATTTT
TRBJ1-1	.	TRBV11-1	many	CASSQSDGGSTEAFF	TGTGCCAGCAGTCAATCTGATGGGGGCAGTACTGAAGCTTTCTTT
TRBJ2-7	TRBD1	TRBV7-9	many	CASRETGQGPDEQYF	TGTGCCAGCAGGGAAACGGGACAGGGTCCCGACGAGCAGTACTTC
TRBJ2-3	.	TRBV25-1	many	CASRLLQGTDTQYF	TGTGCCAGCCGACTATTACAGGGCACAGATACGCAGTATTTT
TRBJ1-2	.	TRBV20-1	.	CSARERGLSLGYTF	TGCAGTGCTAGAGAGCGGGGATTAAGTCTTGGCTACACCTTC
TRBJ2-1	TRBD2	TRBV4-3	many	CASSLRVAGANEQFF	TGCGCCAGCAGCCTCCGGGTAGCGGGAGCCAATGAGCAGTTCTTC
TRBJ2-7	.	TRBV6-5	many	CASSYLTHSSEQYF	TGTGCCAGCAGTTACCTAACCCACAGTTCCGAGCAGTACTTC
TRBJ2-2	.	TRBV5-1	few	CASSPTGVGNTGELFF	TGCGCCAGCAGCCCCACAGGAGTCGGGAACACCGGGGAGCTGTTTTTT
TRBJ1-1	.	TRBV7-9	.	CASSQRENTEAFF	TGTGCCAGCAGCCAGAGGGAGAACACTGAAGCTTTCTTT
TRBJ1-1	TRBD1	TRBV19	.	CASSRGQGGAEAFF	TGTGCCAGTAGCCGGGGGCAGGGGGGCGCTGAAGCTTTCTTT
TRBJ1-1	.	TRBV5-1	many	CASSLKRGVNTEAFF	TGCGCCAGCAGCCTCAAACGGGGAGTCAACACTGAAGCTTTCTTT
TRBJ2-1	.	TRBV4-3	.	CASSPQRGGGAYNEQFF	TGCGCCAGCAGCCCCCAGAGGGGAGGGGGCGCTTACAATGAGCAGTTCTTC
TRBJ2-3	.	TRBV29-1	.	CSVQRGDTQYF	TGCAGCGTTCAAAGGGGAGATACGCAGTATTTT
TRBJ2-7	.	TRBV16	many	CASSQSLGEQYF	TGTGCCAGCAGCCAATCGCTCGGAGAGCAGTACTTC
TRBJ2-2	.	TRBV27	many	CASSFTNTGELFF	TGTGCCAGCAGTTTCACGAACACCGGGGAGCTGTTTTTT
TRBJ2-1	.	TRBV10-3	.	CAIRQGNEQFF	TGTGCCATCAGACAGGGTAATGAGCAGTTCTTC
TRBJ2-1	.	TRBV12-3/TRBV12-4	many	CASSLGLFNEQFF	TGTGCCAGCAGTTTGGGTTTGTTCAATGAGCAGTTCTTC
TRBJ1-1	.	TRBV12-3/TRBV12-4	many	CASSLIQGEAFF	TGTGCCAGCAGTTTAATACAGGGCGAAGCTTTCTTT
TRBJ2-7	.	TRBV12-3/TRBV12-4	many	CASSGTLLGTYEQYF	TGTGCCAGCAGTGGGACCTTACTAGGAACCTACGAGCAGTACTTC
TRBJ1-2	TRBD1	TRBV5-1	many	CASSLATGGSTSSYGYTF	TGCGCCAGCAGCTTGGCTACAGGGGGCTCCACATCCTCCTATGGCTACACCTTC
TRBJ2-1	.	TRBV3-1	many	CASSQDIRGSSYNEQFF	TGTGCCAGCAGCCAAGATATCAGGGGTAGCTCCTACAATGAGCAGTTCTTC
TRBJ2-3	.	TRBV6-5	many	CASSYSVGQGLYTDTQYF	TGTGCCAGCAGTTACTCGGTCGGGCAGGGACTTTACACAGATACGCAGTATTTT
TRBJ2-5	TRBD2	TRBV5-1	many	CASSRASGKQETQYF	TGCGCCAGCAGCCGAGCTAGCGGGAAACAAGAGACCCAGTACTTC
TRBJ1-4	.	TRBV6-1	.	CASSPLGGSLNEKLFF	TGTGCCAGCAGTCCGCTCGGAGGCAGCCTTAATGAAAAACTGTTTTTT
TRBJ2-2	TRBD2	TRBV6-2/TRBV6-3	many	CASSYLAEVTGELFF	TGTGCCAGCAGTTATCTAGCGGAGGTCACCGGGGAGCTGTTTTTT
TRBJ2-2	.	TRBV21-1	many	CASSRVANRERSTGELFF	TGTGCCAGCAGCAGAGTTGCAAACAGGGAGAGGAGCACCGGGGAGCTGTTTTTT
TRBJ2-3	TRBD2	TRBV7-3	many	CASSLSGRASDTQYF	TGTGCCAGCAGCCTGAGCGGGAGGGCCTCAGATACGCAGTATTTT
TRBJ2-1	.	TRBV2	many	CASSLGADEQFF	TGTGCCAGCAGTTTGGGTGCGGATGAGCAGTTCTTC
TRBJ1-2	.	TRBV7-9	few	CASSPGGRRHGYTF	TGTGCCAGCAGCCCCGGTGGGCGGAGGCATGGCTACACCTTC
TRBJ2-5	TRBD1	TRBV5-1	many	CASSTRTGNQETQYF	TGCGCCAGCAGCACGAGGACAGGGAACCAAGAGACCCAGTACTTC
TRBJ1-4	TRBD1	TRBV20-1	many	CSAGSPTGAEKLFF	TGCAGTGCGGGTTCTCCGACAGGGGCTGAAAAACTGTTTTTT
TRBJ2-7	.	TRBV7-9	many	CASSFRVGDEQYF	TGTGCCAGCAGCTTCAGGGTCGGGGACGAGCAGTACTTC
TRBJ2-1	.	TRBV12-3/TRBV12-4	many	CASSLGTRSYNEQFF	TGTGCCAGCAGTTTGGGGACCAGATCGTACAATGAGCAGTTCTTC